The rows below give T cell receptor beta chains drawn from one sample of a study of cytomegalovirus exposure and HLA in healthy donors. Profiling relied on immunoSEQ multiplex PCR, and the TCRdb table lists in-frame clones only, not all of them. Found here are some 160,000 clones, about 72% of them singletons; the top ten hold about 1.5%. The sequencing sample was made of PBMCs. All receptors come from a male donor in good health and CMV-seronegative. The CDR3 runs from the conserved cysteine through the conserved F or W.

V: TRBV28; J: TRBJ1-4; CDR3: CASSSLQGAIEKLFF
V: TRBV6-5; J: TRBJ2-7; CDR3: CASIAAAGSYEQYF
V: TRBV29-1; J: TRBJ2-5; CDR3: CSVPQGPQGTQYF
V: TRBV18; J: TRBJ1-1; CDR3: CASSAFNRGDTEAFF
V: TRBV6-7; J: TRBJ2-2; CDR3: CASSARVGNTGELFF
V: TRBV5-4; J: TRBJ1-2; CDR3: CASSFDRGSGYTF
V: TRBV6-1; J: TRBJ1-6; CDR3: CASSSGQGNSPLHF
V: TRBV20-1; J: TRBJ1-1; CDR3: CSPSNPVEAFF
V: TRBV5-4; J: NA; CDR3: CASSLGQGSYEQYF
V: TRBV5-1; J: TRBJ2-3; CDR3: CASSSGLFTDTQYF
V: TRBV5-4; J: TRBJ2-7; CDR3: CAAGGAGSSYEQYF
V: TRBV5-6; J: TRBJ2-3; CDR3: CASSWGLAVDTQYF
V: TRBV7-2; J: TRBJ2-5; CDR3: CASSTRQSGRQETQYF
V: TRBV14; J: TRBJ1-2; CDR3: CASSQTTGVVGYGYTF
V: TRBV28; J: TRBJ2-1; CDR3: CASSEGGGSSYNEQFF
V: TRBV5-8; J: TRBJ2-1; CDR3: CASSLVASDNEQFF
V: TRBV11-2; J: TRBJ2-2; CDR3: CASSFVGDRALETGELFF
V: TRBV19; J: TRBJ2-5; CDR3: CASRTRDRGGVETQYF
V: TRBV4-3; J: TRBJ1-4; CDR3: CASSQDRRGKLFF
V: TRBV7-2; J: TRBJ1-1; CDR3: CASSLTRGDSTEAFF
V: TRBV6-1; J: TRBJ2-2; CDR3: CASSERVGATGELFF
V: TRBV19; J: TRBJ1-5; CDR3: CASSIRRGGQPQHF
V: TRBV28; J: TRBJ1-2; CDR3: CASSLSRVNYGYTF
V: TRBV29-1; J: TRBJ2-7; CDR3: CSVEVGRYEQYF
V: TRBV21-1; J: TRBJ1-5; CDR3: CASSNPGTGDDQPQHF
V: TRBV11-2; J: TRBJ2-7; CDR3: CASSRQAGEVYEQYF
V: TRBV27; J: TRBJ2-1; CDR3: CASSLSRLAGGWNEQFF
V: TRBV28; J: TRBJ2-7; CDR3: CASSEDRVGYEQYF
V: TRBV14; J: TRBJ1-4; CDR3: CASRSGTGGEKLFF
V: TRBV7-9; J: TRBJ2-1; CDR3: CASSPIAGGTGEQFF
V: TRBV7-9; J: TRBJ2-7; CDR3: CASSSHAGRGRAPEQYF
V: TRBV7-3; J: TRBJ1-1; CDR3: CASSLTGGAITEAFF
V: TRBV7-9; J: TRBJ2-3; CDR3: CASSYSGSYTDTQYF
V: TRBV7-6; J: TRBJ2-5; CDR3: CASSFSVSGETQYF
V: TRBV7-9; J: TRBJ1-1; CDR3: CASSLGQGSTEAFF
V: TRBV7-2; J: TRBJ2-1; CDR3: CASSSRGVGEQFF
V: TRBV7-9; J: TRBJ2-7; CDR3: CSSSLAGWIEQYF
V: TRBV9; J: TRBJ1-4; CDR3: CASSIQDSSNEKLFF
V: TRBV2; J: TRBJ1-4; CDR3: CASTGTGGATEKLFF
V: TRBV5-4; J: TRBJ2-2; CDR3: CASRGWGDTGELFF